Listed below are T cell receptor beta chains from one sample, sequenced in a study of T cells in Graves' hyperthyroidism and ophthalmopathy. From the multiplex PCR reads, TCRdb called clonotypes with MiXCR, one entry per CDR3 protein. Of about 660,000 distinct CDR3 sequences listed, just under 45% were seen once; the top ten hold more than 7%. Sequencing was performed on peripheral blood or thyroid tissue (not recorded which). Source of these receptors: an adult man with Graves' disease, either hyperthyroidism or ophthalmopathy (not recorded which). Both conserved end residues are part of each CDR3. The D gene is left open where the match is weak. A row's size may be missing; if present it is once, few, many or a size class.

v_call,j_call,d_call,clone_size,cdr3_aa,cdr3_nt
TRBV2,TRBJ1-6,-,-,CASSASAYGSYNSPLHF,TGTGCCAGCAGTGCGTCAGCGTACGGCTCCTATAATTCACCCCTCCACTTT
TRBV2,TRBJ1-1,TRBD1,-,CASRDQGAITEAFF,TGTGCCAGCAGGGATCAGGGGGCGATCACTGAAGCTTTCTTT
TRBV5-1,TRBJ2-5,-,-,CASSLAVVQGETQYF,TGCGCCAGCAGCTTGGCCGTGGTTCAGGGTGAGACCCAGTACTTC
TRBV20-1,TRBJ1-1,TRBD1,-,CSARDPGRGTKAEAFF,TGCAGTGCTAGAGATCCGGGCAGGGGGACGAAGGCTGAAGCTTTCTTT
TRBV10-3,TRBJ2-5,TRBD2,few,CAISESSLSGSTETQYF,TGTGCCATCAGTGAGTCGAGTCTTAGCGGGAGTACAGAGACCCAGTACTTC
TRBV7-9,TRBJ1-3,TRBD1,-,CASSRQRQGNTIYF,TGTGCCAGCAGCCGTCAACGACAGGGGAACACCATATATTTT
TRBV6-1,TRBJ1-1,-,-,CAISYLQNTEAFF,TGTGCCATCAGTTACTTGCAGAACACTGAAGCTTTCTTT
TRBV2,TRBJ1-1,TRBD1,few,CASRQNRGPNTEAFF,TGTGCCAGCAGGCAAAACAGGGGGCCGAACACTGAAGCTTTCTTT
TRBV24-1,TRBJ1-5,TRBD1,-,CASSFTGQSNQPQHF,TGTGCCAGCAGTTTCACGGGACAGAGCAATCAGCCCCAGCATTTT
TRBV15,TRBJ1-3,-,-,CATSRDPAGQRNTIYF,TGTGCCACCAGCAGAGATCCCGCAGGACAACGAAACACCATATATTTT
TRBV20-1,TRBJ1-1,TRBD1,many,CSADGQGTEAFF,TGCAGTGCCGATGGACAGGGAACTGAAGCTTTCTTT
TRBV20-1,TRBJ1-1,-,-,CSARKPGVSVTEAFF,TGCAGTGCTAGAAAACCGGGGGTTTCTGTCACTGAAGCTTTCTTT
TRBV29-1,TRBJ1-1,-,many,CSVDLDPGQGAFF,TGCAGCGTTGACCTGGATCCGGGACAAGGCGCTTTCTTT
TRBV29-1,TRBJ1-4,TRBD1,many,CSASGQGTNEKLFF,TGCAGCGCCTCAGGACAGGGGACTAATGAAAAACTGTTTTTT
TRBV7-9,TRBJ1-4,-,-,CASSLISEKLFF,TGTGCCAGCAGCTTAATATCTGAAAAACTGTTTTTT
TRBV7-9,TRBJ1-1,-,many,CASSFGAEAFF,TGTGCCAGCAGCTTCGGGGCTGAAGCTTTCTTT
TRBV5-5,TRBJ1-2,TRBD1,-,CASSLIAAGGGYTF,TGTGCCAGCAGCTTGATCGCGGCAGGGGGTGGCTACACCTTC
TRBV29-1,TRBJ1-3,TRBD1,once,CSVEGQGNTIYF,TGCAGCGTTGAAGGACAGGGGAACACCATATATTTT
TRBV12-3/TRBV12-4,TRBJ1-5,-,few,CASSTPKGGNQPQHF,TGTGCCAGCAGTACCCCTAAGGGAGGGAATCAGCCCCAGCATTTT
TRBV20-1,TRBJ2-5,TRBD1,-,CSASGTADFWEPQYF,TGCAGTGCTTCCGGGACAGCGGATTTTTGGGAGCCCCAGTACTTC
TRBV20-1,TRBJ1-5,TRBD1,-,CSAREQGAGPNQPQHF,TGCAGTGCTAGAGAGCAGGGGGCGGGACCTAATCAGCCCCAGCATTTT
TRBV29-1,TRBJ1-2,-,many,CSAGASGYTF,TGCAGCGCGGGGGCTAGTGGCTACACCTTC
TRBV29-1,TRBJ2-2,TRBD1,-,CSAPLGTEDTGELFF,TGCAGCGCCCCCCTGGGGACAGAGGACACCGGGGAGCTGTTTTTT
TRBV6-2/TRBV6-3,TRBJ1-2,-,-,CASSRTSGDNYGYTF,TGTGCCAGCAGTCGGACTAGCGGGGATAACTATGGCTACACCTTC
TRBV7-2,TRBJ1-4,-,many,CASSSDGNEKLFF,TGTGCCAGCAGCTCGGACGGGAATGAAAAACTGTTTTTT
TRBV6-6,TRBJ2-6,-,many,CATRNSGANVLTF,TGTGCCACCAGAAACTCTGGGGCCAACGTCCTGACTTTC
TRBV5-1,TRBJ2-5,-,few,CASSTDRQETQYF,TGCGCCAGCAGCACCGACAGGCAAGAGACCCAGTACTTC
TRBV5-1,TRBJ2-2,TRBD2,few,CASSLDSGIVSGELFF,TGCGCCAGCAGCTTGGATAGCGGGATTGTCTCCGGGGAGCTGTTTTTT
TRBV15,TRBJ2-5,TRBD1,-,CATSRGEAGGQETQYF,TGTGCCACCAGCAGAGGGGAAGCAGGGGGCCAGGAGACCCAGTACTTC
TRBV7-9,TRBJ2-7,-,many,CASSPTLGTPYEQYF,TGTGCCAGCAGCCCTACCCTTGGGACGCCCTACGAGCAGTACTTC
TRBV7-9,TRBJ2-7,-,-,CASSQGGTAYF,TGTGCCAGCAGCCAAGGCGGGACGGCGTACTTC
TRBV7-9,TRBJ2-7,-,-,CASSFRDGSGYEQYF,TGTGCCAGCAGCTTCCGGGACGGGAGCGGCTACGAGCAGTACTTC
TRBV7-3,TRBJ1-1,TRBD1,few,CASSPTGDRVYTEAFF,TGTGCCAGCAGCCCAACTGGTGACAGGGTCTACACTGAAGCTTTCTTT
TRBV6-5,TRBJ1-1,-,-,CASSYSLENTEAFF,TGTGCCAGCAGTTACTCATTAGAGAACACTGAAGCTTTCTTT
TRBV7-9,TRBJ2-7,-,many,CASRRAGVDYEQYF,TGTGCCAGCAGGAGGGCAGGGGTCGACTACGAGCAGTACTTC
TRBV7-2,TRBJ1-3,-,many,CASSRAVAGVGNTIYF,TGTGCCAGCAGCCGGGCGGTCGCAGGGGTTGGAAACACCATATATTTT
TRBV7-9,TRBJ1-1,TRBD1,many,CASSLQGGNTEAFF,TGTGCCAGCAGCCTGCAGGGGGGGAACACTGAAGCTTTCTTT
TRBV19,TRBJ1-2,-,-,CASSIGGDGYTF,TGTGCCAGTAGTATAGGGGGCGATGGCTACACCTTC
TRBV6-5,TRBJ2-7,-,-,CASSYSRVGEQYF,TGTGCCAGCAGTTACTCGAGGGTCGGCGAGCAGTACTTC
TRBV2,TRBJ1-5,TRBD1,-,CASRRGEGAQPQHF,TGTGCCAGCAGGAGGGGAGAGGGGGCCCAGCCCCAGCATTTT
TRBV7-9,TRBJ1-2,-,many,CASSRTESNYGYTF,TGTGCCAGCAGCCGAACAGAGAGTAACTATGGCTACACCTTC
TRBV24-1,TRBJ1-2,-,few,CASSPGDSNYGYTF,TGTGCCAGCTCACCAGGAGACAGTAACTATGGCTACACCTTC
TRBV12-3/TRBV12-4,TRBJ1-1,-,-,CASRPPDGYTEAFF,TGTGCCAGCAGGCCCCCTGACGGATACACTGAAGCTTTCTTT